This T cell receptor (beta chain) was sequenced for a study of regulatory T cells in long-lasting Graves disease. Whole-study findings and limits: Tissue studied was limited to peripheral blood, excluding thyroid tissue. There was favoring of TRBV28, TRBJ1-2 and TRBJ2-5 in persistent disease.

Through Arm-PCR of CDR3 regions and iRepertoire HTBI primers, TCR beta libraries were built. TCRdb used MiXCR to reprocess the multiplex PCR reads, holding one entry per CDR3 protein. Here the sample spans about 530,000 distinct CDR3 sequences, 15% to 20% being singletons. Described time point: newly diagnosed GD, antithyroid drugs for less than 3 months. Extracted RNA from PBMCs served as the source of the TCR library. This CDR3 spans 14 amino acids. Germline CDR1 reads SGDLS; CDR2 reads YYNGEE. V was clipped by 4 bases and J by 8 bases; unmatched bases: 6. Notes on this clonotype: As yet, its antigen is unknown.

This same sample was also part of a study on T cells in Graves' hyperthyroidism and ophthalmopathy. As reported in that work: During a first-round RT-PCR of the TCR CDR3, the HTBI primer set was used.

The rearrangement joins TRBV9 to TRBJ1-4, with TRBD1 matching over 9 bases. This material consisted of peripheral blood mononuclear cells (PBMCs), taken at new diagnosis, from a patient treated with antithyroid drugs. The clonotype comes from a woman aged 35-65 years with Graves disease. The DNA of the CDR3 is TGTGCCAGCAGCCCGGGACAGGGTGTGGAAAAACTGTTTTTT. It codes for CASSPGQGVEKLFF.